Listed here is a single TCR beta chain. This sample is drawn from a study of blood T cell repertoires in COVID-19. Across the study: Whether acute or convalescent, the COVID-19 samples came from the United States, Italy and Spain.

Recruitment covered 20 to 25 US areas and drew participants whose ages spanned roughly 18 to 90 years. Assay used: immunoSEQ multiplex PCR; TCRdb lists only in-frame clones, some missing. The sample records approximately 400,000 clones, about nine tenths being singletons. This receptor was obtained from a middle-aged woman who had been exposed to COVID-19. The sequenced material came from PBMCs or T cells enriched from blood (not recorded which).

The CDR3 region is CASSLSTVSGNTIYF. The CDR3 DNA follows: TGCGCCAGCAGCTTGTCCACGGTCTCTGGAAACACCATATATTTT. This sequence joins TRBV5-1 and TRBJ1-3; D is unresolved. The CDR3 runs to 15 residues. Germline lookup yields CDR1 SGHRS and CDR2 YFSETQ. The germline V and J ends were trimmed by 1 base and 0 bases, with 8 bases remaining between them.